A single sample is the source of the 30 T cell receptor beta chains below, sequenced in a study of shared clonotypes between healthy human individuals. The protocol was immunoSEQ multiplex PCR, while the TCRdb copy is restricted to in-frame clones and leaves out a portion. The sample lists approximately 2.5 million clones; 80% to 95% were seen once. The material sequenced was naive CD4+ T cells from PBMCs. Noted subset: CD45RA+ positively selected. The receptors stem from a man in his late teens or twenties in good health. Some clones in this sample may be carry-over from other donors' samples.

This clone was seen only once. V usage is TRBV7-9 and J usage is TRBJ1-3; possibly TRBD1 for D (5 bases). V was pared by 8 bases and J by 0 bases, with 11 bases between. The CDR3 covers 14 residues. CDR1 SEHNR and CDR2 FQNEAQ come from the germline V gene (reference sequence). CDR3 residues: CASAQGSSGNTIYF. The CDR3 DNA is TGTGCCAGCGCGCAGGGAAGCTCTGGAAACACCATATATTTT.

The chain is built from TRBV25-1 and TRBJ1-5, with D unresolved. V dropped 5 bases and J dropped 5 bases, with 7 bases sitting between them. Germline V gene lookup returns CDR1 MGHDK and CDR2 SYGVNS. The CDR3 runs to 12 residues. The CDR3 coding sequence is TGTGCCAGCAGTACATCGCATCAGCCCCAGCATTTT. It specifies CASSTSHQPQHF. Full variable domain (rest looked up from reference TRBV25-1 and TRBJ1-5): EADIYQTPRYLVIGTGKKITLECSQTMGHDKMYWYQQDPGMELHLIHYSYGVNSTEKGDLSSESTVSRIRTEHFPLTLESARPSHTSQYLCASSTSHQPQHFGDGTRLSIL.

The V and J genes are TRBV28 and TRBJ2-7; no definite D call. The CDR3 loop spans 12 amino acids. Trimming pared 6 bases from V and 5 bases from J, leaving 11 bases between. CDR1 and CDR2 from the germline V gene are MDHEN and SYDVKM. The CDR3 spells CASSRIRNEQYF. The CDR3 DNA follows: TGTGCCAGCAGCCGCATCAGGAACGAGCAGTACTTC.

The chain uses TRBV2 and TRBJ2-1, with a tentative D call TRBD2 (6 bases). The CDR3 spans 16 residues. V shed 2 bases and J shed 2 bases, with 13 bases lying between them. CDR1 and CDR2 (germline): SNHLY, FYNNEI. CDR3 sequence: CASSEYGGEAYNEQFF. CDR3 nucleotide sequence: TGTGCCAGCAGTGAATATGGCGGGGAGGCCTACAATGAGCAGTTCTTC.

Points on this clone: Other nucleotide sequences in the sample specify the same CDR3. This chain uses TRBV12-5 with TRBJ2-5, with D uncertain. Per germline, CDR1 LGHNT and CDR2 FRNRAP. CDR3 length: 11 amino acids. V lost 6 bases and J lost 3, with 5 bases in between. The CDR3 bases are TGTGCTAGTGGGTTTGAAGAGACCCAGTACTTC. Amino acids: CASGFEETQYF.

The chain joins TRBV29-1 to TRBJ2-2, with D uncertain. Trimming removed 7 bases at V and 6 bases at J, with 12 bases between. The germline CDR1 and CDR2 sequences are SQVTM and ANQGSEA. The CDR3 length is 12 residues. This CDR3 reads CSGRWSPGELFF. DNA for the CDR3: TGCAGCGGACGGTGGAGCCCCGGGGAGCTGTTTTTT.

The chain couples TRBV4-1 to TRBJ2-7; 7 nucleotides agree with TRBD2. The germline gives CDR1 MGHRA, CDR2 YSYEKL. The length of the CDR3 is 17 residues. The V and J ends lost 1 base and 2 bases, in that order; junction bases with no gene match: 11. The chain's CDR3 is CASSQGNVPSGAYEQYF. The CDR3 DNA reads as TGCGCCAGCAGCCAAGGCAACGTCCCTAGCGGAGCCTACGAGCAGTACTTC.

The gene calls are TRBV5-1 and TRBJ2-2; the D gene is possibly TRBD2 (5 bases). V shed 4 bases and J shed 2 bases, with 9 bases lying between them. The CDR3 consists of 14 residues. Germline loops: CDR1 SGHRS, CDR2 YFSETQ. CDR3: CASSRGSNTGELFF. Written as DNA, the CDR3 is TGCGCCAGCAGCCGGGGTTCCAACACCGGGGAGCTGTTTTTT.

J is TRBJ2-6 and V is TRBV21-1; TRBD1 was called by the table and not checked on the DNA. TRBV21-1 is designated a pseudogene. This CDR3 spans 18 amino acids. The CDR3 loop reads CASSPWGTGGSGANVLTF. CDR3 DNA sequence: TGTGCCAGCAGCCCCTGGGGGACAGGGGGCTCTGGGGCCAACGTCCTGACTTTC.

J is TRBJ1-3 and V is TRBV28, with no clear D. CDR1 MDHEN and CDR2 SYDVKM come from the germline V gene. The CDR3 is made up of 17 amino acids. V lost 1 base, J lost 0 bases, and 13 bases lay in between. The CDR3 nucleotides are TGTGCCAGCAGTTTATCCCGGAGTGGACTCTCTGGAAACACCATATATTTT. It codes for CASSLSRSGLSGNTIYF.

This chain uses TRBV9 with TRBJ2-7; D might be TRBD2 (6 bases). The CDR3 totals 14 residues. Germline CDR1 SGDLS, CDR2 YYNGEE. V was pared by 0 bases and J by 3 bases, with 10 bases between. The CDR3: CASSVEGSGYEQYF. As DNA, the CDR3 is TGTGCCAGCAGCGTAGAGGGTAGCGGCTACGAGCAGTACTTC.

The chain carries TRBV2 and TRBJ2-1; 13 bases agree with TRBD2. Trimming took 5 bases from V and 6 from J; bases not matched to a gene: 1. Germline CDR1 SNHLY, CDR2 FYNNEI. This CDR3 spans 14 amino acids. CDR3 in amino acids: CASSTSGRGNEQFF. The DNA of the CDR3 is TGTGCCAGCAGTACTAGCGGGAGGGGCAATGAGCAGTTCTTC.

V is TRBV18 and J is TRBJ2-1; 8 positions agree with TRBD1. Looked up from germline, CDR1 is KGHSH and CDR2 is LQKENI. The CDR3 covers 15 residues. Trimming cost V 5 bases and J 5 bases; bases outside gene matches: 8. The chain's CDR3 is CASSAGQALNNEQFF. In nucleotides, the CDR3 is TGTGCCAGCTCAGCGGGACAGGCACTAAACAATGAGCAGTTCTTC.

Only one count was recorded for this clone. This chain connects TRBV28 to TRBJ1-5, with 9 nucleotides matching TRBD1. The CDR3 consists of 16 residues. J was trimmed by 1 base and V by 3 bases; bases with no gene match: 4. CDR1 is MDHEN, CDR2 SYDVKM, per germline. The CDR3 reads CASSLGTGTSNQPQHF. The CDR3 region has the DNA TGTGCCAGCAGTTTGGGGACAGGGACGAGCAATCAGCCCCAGCATTTT. Full variable domain (outside the CDR3, taken from reference TRBV28 and TRBJ1-5): DVKVTQSSRYLVKRTGEKVFLECVQDMDHENMFWYRQDPGLGLRLIYFSYDVKMKEKGDIPEGYSVSREKKERFSLILESASTNQTSMYLCASSLGTGTSNQPQHFGDGTRLSIL.

V is TRBV7-9 and J is TRBJ2-3; weak D call: TRBD1 (6 bases). The V end was cut by 7 bases, the J end by 3 bases, with 14 bases between. CDR3 length: 14 amino acids. Germline V gene lookup returns CDR1 SEHNR and CDR2 FQNEAQ (reference sequence). Here the CDR3 DNA reads TGTGCCAGCACCCCGGGACAAGGGACAGATACGCAGTATTTT. Protein sequence: CASTPGQGTDTQYF.

V is TRBV11-3 and J is TRBJ2-5, with D hard to call. V was shortened by 5 bases and J by 5 bases, with 18 bases between the two germline ends. Germline CDR1 is SGHNT and CDR2 is YENEEA. The CDR3 consists of 15 residues. Here the CDR3 DNA reads TGTGCCAGCAGCCAAATGGGCCGACCATCGGAGACCCAGTACTTC. This codes for CASSQMGRPSETQYF. Full variable domain (outside the CDR3, taken from reference TRBV11-3 and TRBJ2-5): EAGVVQSPRYKIIEKKQPVAFWCNPISGHNTLYWYLQNLGQGPELLIRYENEEAVDDSQLPKDRFSAERLKGVDSTLKIQPAELGDSAVYLCASSQMGRPSETQYFGPGTRLLVL.

The rearrangement joins TRBV29-1 to TRBJ2-5; perhaps TRBD2 as D (6 bases). V dropped 1 base and J dropped 5 bases, with 11 bases sitting between them. Germline loops: CDR1 SQVTM, CDR2 ANQGSEA. The CDR3 runs 13 residues. The CDR3 loop is CSVEVLAGETQYF. Here the CDR3 DNA reads TGCAGCGTTGAAGTACTAGCAGGGGAGACCCAGTACTTC.

This clone occurred once. V and J are TRBV7-9 and TRBJ1-1, with 8 bases that match TRBD1. The germline CDR1 and CDR2 sequences are SEHNR and FQNEAQ (reference sequence). Trimming at V came to 5 bases and at J to 4 bases, leaving 6 bases not matched to a gene. The CDR3 runs to 14 residues. The CDR3 loop reads CASSMTGAGTEAFF. CDR3 coding DNA: TGTGCCAGCAGCATGACAGGGGCGGGCACTGAAGCTTTCTTT.

The V call is TRBV4-2, the J call TRBJ2-1; D not certain. Germline CDR1 LGHNA, CDR2 YNFKEQ. This CDR3 comprises 11 residues. V lost 2 bases and J 9 bases, leaving 5 bases between the germline ends. CDR3 in amino acids: CASSQLGEQFF. The CDR3 nucleotides are TGTGCCAGCAGCCAATTGGGTGAGCAGTTCTTC.

This chain uses TRBV19 with TRBJ1-2; TRBD1 matches 7 bases. After removal of 7 bases from V and 6 bases from J, the junction contained 11 bases not matched to a gene. The CDR3 covers 14 residues. The germline V gene has CDR1 LNHDA and CDR2 SQIVND (reference sequence). CDR3 sequence reads: CASMKDRSINGYTF. CDR3 coding DNA: TGTGCCAGTATGAAGGACAGGAGTATCAATGGCTACACCTTC.

This chain joins TRBV5-1 and TRBJ1-6; no firm D call. With 0 bases removed from V and 7 bases from J, the gap between germline ends came to 8 bases. CDR3 length: 14 residues. CDR1 SGHRS and CDR2 YFSETQ come from the germline V gene. The CDR3 nucleotides read TGCGCCAGCAGCTTGGATAAAGGGAATTCACCCCTCCACTTT. Encoded protein: CASSLDKGNSPLHF.

This clone has just one count. The chain's CDR3 is CAIFQGAGSEAFF. CDR3 sequence (DNA): TGTGCCATCTTCCAGGGGGCGGGTTCTGAAGCTTTCTTT. This chain links TRBV28 with TRBJ1-1, with 8 bases matching TRBD1. CDR3 length equals 13 residues. With V trimmed by 10 bases and J by 6 bases, 10 bases remained unmatched. CDR1 MDHEN and CDR2 SYDVKM come from the germline V gene.

The chain employs TRBV27 and TRBJ2-3; D not certain. V lost 6 bases to trimming and J lost 2 bases, with 12 bases between them. Germline-derived CDR1 and CDR2 are MNHEY and SMNVEV (reference sequence). There are 14 residues in the CDR3. CDR3: CASRNHKATDTQYF. CDR3 nucleotides: TGTGCCAGCAGAAACCACAAGGCCACAGATACGCAGTATTTT.

The V and J genes are TRBV7-2 and TRBJ2-7; D ambiguous. Germline V gene data show CDR1 as SGHTA and CDR2 as FQGNSA. This CDR3 contains 16 residues. V was clipped by 0 bases and J by 0 bases, with 12 bases between them. CDR3 loop: CASSLASFRSSYEQYF. The CDR3, as DNA: TGTGCCAGCAGCTTAGCAAGCTTTAGGAGCTCCTACGAGCAGTACTTC. Full variable domain (remainder filled in from reference TRBV7-2 and TRBJ2-7): GAGVSQSPSNKVTEKGKDVELRCDPISGHTALYWYRQSLGQGLEFLIYFQGNSAPDKSGLPSDRFSAERTGGSVSTLTIQRTQQEDSAVYLCASSLASFRSSYEQYFGPGTRLTVT.

The V gene is TRBV27, the J gene TRBJ2-3; 9 bases are shared with TRBD1. Germline trimming cut 7 bases from V and 4 bases from J; bases unmatched to any gene: 3. From germline, CDR1 is MNHEY and CDR2 SMNVEV (reference sequence). The CDR3 is made up of 13 amino acids. The CDR3 DNA follows: TGTGCCAGCAACAGGGGGCAGGCAGATACGCAGTATTTT. Translation: CASNRGQADTQYF.

V and J are TRBV5-1 and TRBJ2-7, with D uncertain. In germline, CDR1 is SGHRS, CDR2 YFSETQ. The CDR3 sequence is 12 residues long. V was pared by 3 bases and J by 5 bases, with 9 bases between. CDR3 DNA: TGCGCCAGCAGCTCGAGAAAGAACGAGCAGTACTTC. Protein: CASSSRKNEQYF.

The chain links TRBV7-2 to TRBJ1-5; TRBD1 agrees at 7 bases. Trimming cost V 4 bases and J 4 bases; bases outside gene matches: 1. The CDR3 has 13 residues. The germline V gene encodes CDR1 SGHTA and CDR2 FQGNSA. The CDR3 loop is CASSSTGNQPQHF. DNA of the CDR3: TGTGCCAGCAGCTCGACAGGGAATCAGCCCCAGCATTTT.

This sequence joins TRBV28 and TRBJ2-3; D uncertain. The germline CDR1 and CDR2 sequences are MDHEN and SYDVKM. CDR3 length equals 15 residues. The V end was cut by 2 bases, the J end by 6 bases, with 15 bases between. In DNA, the CDR3 is TGTGCCAGCAGTTTACGGGCCATACAGAGGGATACGCAGTATTTT. It encodes CASSLRAIQRDTQYF.

The chain combines TRBV6-5 with TRBJ1-6; TRBD1 is a possible D gene (5 bases). Germline V CDR1 and CDR2: MNHEY, SVGAGI. The V gene lost 1 base and the J gene lost 10 bases, with 11 bases spanning the gap. The length of the CDR3 is 14 residues. As DNA, the CDR3 is TGTGCCAGCAGTTACTTGAGGGGCCGATCACCCCTCCACTTT. Amino acid sequence: CASSYLRGRSPLHF.

This chain links TRBV7-2 with TRBJ2-7; D uncertain. The CDR3 consists of 14 residues. Trimming left V 1 base short and J 2 bases short, with 9 bases between. Germline V gene lookup returns CDR1 SGHTA and CDR2 FQGNSA. The CDR3 sequence: CASSLVPRTYEQYF. CDR3 DNA sequence: TGTGCCAGCAGCTTAGTCCCCCGAACCTACGAGCAGTACTTC.